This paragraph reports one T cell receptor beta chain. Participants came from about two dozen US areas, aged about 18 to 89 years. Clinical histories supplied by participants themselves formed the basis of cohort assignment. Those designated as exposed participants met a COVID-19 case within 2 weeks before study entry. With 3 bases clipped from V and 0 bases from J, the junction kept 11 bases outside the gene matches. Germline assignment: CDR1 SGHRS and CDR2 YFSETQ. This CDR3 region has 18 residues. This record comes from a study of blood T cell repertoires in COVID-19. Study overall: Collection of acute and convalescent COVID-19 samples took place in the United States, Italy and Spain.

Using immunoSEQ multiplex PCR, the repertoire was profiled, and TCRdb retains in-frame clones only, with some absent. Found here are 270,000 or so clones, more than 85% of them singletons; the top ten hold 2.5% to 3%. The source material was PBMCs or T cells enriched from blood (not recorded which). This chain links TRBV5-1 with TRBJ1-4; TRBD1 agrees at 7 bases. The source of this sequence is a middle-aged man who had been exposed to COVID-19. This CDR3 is CASSSGQALTATNEKLFF. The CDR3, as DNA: TGCGCCAGCAGCTCAGGACAGGCCCTTACCGCAACTAATGAAAAACTGTTTTTT.